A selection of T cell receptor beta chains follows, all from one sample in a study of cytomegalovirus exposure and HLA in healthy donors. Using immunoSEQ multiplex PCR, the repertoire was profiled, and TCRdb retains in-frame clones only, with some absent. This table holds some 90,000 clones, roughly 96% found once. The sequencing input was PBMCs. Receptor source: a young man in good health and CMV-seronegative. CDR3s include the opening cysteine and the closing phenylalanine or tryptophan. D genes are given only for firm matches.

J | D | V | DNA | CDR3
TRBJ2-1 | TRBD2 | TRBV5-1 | TGCGCCAGCAGGGGGGCGGGAGGGTATTACAATGAGCAGTTCTTC | CASRGAGGYYNEQFF
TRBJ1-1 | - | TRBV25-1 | TGTGCCAGCGCCCTAACCATGAACACTGAAGCTTTCTTT | CASALTMNTEAFF
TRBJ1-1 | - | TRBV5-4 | TGTGCCAGCAGCCTCACAGGCGGCACTGAAGCTTTCTTT | CASSLTGGTEAFF
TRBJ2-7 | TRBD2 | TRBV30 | TGTGCCTGGGCAGGACTAGCGGATTACGAGCAGTACTTC | CAWAGLADYEQYF
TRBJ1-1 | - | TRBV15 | TGTGCCACCAGCAGAGATTTGACGGACAGTGAAGCTTTCTTT | CATSRDLTDSEAFF
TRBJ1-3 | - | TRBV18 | TGTGCCAGCTCACGGGCCCCTTCTGGAAACACCATATATTTT | CASSRAPSGNTIYF
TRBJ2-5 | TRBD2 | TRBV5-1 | TGCGCCAGCAGCCCCGGGGGGGCCCAAGAGACCCAGTACTTC | CASSPGGAQETQYF
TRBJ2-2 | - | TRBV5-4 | TGTGCCAGCCGCCTCGAGACACCGAACACCGGGGAGCTGTTTTTT | CASRLETPNTGELFF
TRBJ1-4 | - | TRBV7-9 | TGTGCCAGCAGCTTAGACAGATCTGGTGAAAAACTGTTTTTT | CASSLDRSGEKLFF
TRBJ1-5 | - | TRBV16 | TGTGCCAGCAGCCCAGGAGGTTGGGGTCAGCCCCAGCATTTT | CASSPGGWGQPQHF
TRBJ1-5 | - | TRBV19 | TGTGCCAGTAGTATAAAGGGGGACCATCAGCCCCAGCATTTT | CASSIKGDHQPQHF
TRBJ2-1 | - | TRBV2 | TGTGCCAGCAGGGGGGGTGCCAATGAGCAGTTCTTC | CASRGGANEQFF
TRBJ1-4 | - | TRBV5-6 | TGTGCCAGCAGCTCCTCGGGAGGGGTCCGAAGGGAAAAACTGTTTTTT | CASSSSGGVRREKLFF
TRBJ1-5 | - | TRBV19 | TGTGCCAGTAGTATCCTGAGGGTCGTCTATAGCAATCAGCCCCAGCATTTT | CASSILRVVYSNQPQHF
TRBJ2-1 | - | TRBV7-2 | TGTGCCAGCAGCTTAGCGAGAGTGGGAGCGGATCTGCAGTTCTTC | CASSLARVGADLQFF
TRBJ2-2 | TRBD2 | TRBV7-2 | TGTGCCAGCAGCTTAGTGCCCGGACTAGCGTTTCCCGGGGAGCTGTTTTTT | CASSLVPGLAFPGELFF
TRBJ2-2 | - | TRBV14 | TGTGCCAGCAGCCAGCGGGACGGGGACACCGGGGAGCTGTTTTTT | CASSQRDGDTGELFF
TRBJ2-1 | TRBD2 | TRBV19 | TGTGCCAGTAGCCTAAGCGGGAGTGCCTACAATGAGCAGTTCTTC | CASSLSGSAYNEQFF
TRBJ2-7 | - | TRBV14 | TGTGCCAGCAGCCAGTTTTCCCCCCCTTACGAGCAGTACTTC | CASSQFSPPYEQYF
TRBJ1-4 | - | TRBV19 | TGTGCCAGTAGTGTCGCTAATGAAAAACTGTTTTTT | CASSVANEKLFF